This paragraph reports one T cell receptor (beta chain). Clones were sequenced by immunoSEQ multiplex PCR, and TCRdb holds only the in-frame ones, with some missing. The sample holds 150,000 to 200,000 clones, about 90% seen once. Cohort assignment relied on participant-reported clinical history. The CDR3 spans 13 residues. Deletions cut 2 bases from V and 6 bases from J, with 11 bases between. The germline gives CDR1 SGHRS, CDR2 YFSETQ. This entry is derived from a study of blood T cell repertoires in COVID-19. The wider study: Whether acute or convalescent, the COVID-19 samples came from the United States, Italy and Spain.

The specimen sequenced was PBMCs or T cells enriched from blood (not recorded which). The chain is built from TRBV5-1 and TRBJ1-1; tentatively, D is TRBD1 (6 bases). The receptor was derived from a woman aged 18-35 years who had recovered from COVID-19. In nucleotides, the CDR3 is TGCGCCAGCAGCTTAGTGCAGGGGCCTGAAGCTTTCTTT. It translates to CASSLVQGPEAFF.